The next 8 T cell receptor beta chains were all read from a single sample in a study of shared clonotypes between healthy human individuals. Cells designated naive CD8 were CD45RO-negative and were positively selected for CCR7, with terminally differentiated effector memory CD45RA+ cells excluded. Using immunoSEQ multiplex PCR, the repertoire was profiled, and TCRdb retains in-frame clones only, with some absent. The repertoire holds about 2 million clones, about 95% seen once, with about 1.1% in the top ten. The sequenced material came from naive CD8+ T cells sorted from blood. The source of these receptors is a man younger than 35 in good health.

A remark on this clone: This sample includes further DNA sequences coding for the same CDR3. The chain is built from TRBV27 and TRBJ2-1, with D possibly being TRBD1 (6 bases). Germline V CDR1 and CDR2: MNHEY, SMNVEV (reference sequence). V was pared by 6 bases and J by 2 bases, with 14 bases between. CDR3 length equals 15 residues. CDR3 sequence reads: CASSAGTGPYNEQFF. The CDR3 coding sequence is TGTGCCAGCAGCGCCGGAACAGGGCCCTACAATGAGCAGTTCTTC.

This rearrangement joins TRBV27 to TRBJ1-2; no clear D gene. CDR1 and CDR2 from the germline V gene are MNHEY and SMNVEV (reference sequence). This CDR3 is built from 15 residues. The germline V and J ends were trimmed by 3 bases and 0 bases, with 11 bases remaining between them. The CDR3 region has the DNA TGTGCCAGCAGTTTTAGGCGGGTAGCTAACTATGGCTACACCTTC. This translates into CASSFRRVANYGYTF.

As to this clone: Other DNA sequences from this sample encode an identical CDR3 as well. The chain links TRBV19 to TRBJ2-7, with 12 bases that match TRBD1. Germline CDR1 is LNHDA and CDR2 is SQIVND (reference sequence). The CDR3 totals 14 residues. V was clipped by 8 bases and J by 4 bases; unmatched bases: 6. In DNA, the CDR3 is TGTGCCAGTTCCCCGGGACAGGGGGCTTACGAGCAGTACTTC. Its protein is CASSPGQGAYEQYF.

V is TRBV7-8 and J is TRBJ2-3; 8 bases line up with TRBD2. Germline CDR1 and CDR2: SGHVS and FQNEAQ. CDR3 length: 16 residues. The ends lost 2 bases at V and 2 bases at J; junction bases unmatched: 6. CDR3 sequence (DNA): TGTGCCAGCAGCTTAACCGGGACTAGTCACACAGATACGCAGTATTTT. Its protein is CASSLTGTSHTDTQYF.

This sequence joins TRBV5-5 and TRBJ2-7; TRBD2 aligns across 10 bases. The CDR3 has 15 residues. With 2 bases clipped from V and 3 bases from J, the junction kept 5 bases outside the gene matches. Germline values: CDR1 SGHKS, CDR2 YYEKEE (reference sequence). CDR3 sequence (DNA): TGTGCCAGCAGCTTCTTTAGCGGGGGGCGCTACGAGCAGTACTTC. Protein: CASSFFSGGRYEQYF.

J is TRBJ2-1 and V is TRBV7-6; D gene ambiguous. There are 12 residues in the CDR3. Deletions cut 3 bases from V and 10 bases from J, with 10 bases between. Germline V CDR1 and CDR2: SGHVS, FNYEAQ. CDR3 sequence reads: CASSFAAMEQFF. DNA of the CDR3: TGTGCCAGCAGCTTCGCAGCAATGGAGCAGTTCTTC.

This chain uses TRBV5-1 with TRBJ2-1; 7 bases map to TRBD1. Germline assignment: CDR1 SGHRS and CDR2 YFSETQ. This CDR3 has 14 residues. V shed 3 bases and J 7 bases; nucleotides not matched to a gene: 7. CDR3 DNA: TGCGCCAGCAGCTGGGACAGTTTGGGGAATGAGCAGTTCTTC. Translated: CASSWDSLGNEQFF.

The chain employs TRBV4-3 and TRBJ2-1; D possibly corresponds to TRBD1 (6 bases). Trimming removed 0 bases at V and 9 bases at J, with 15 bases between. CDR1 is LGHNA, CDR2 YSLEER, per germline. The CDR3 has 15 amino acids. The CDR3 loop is CASSQDPSPQGEQFF. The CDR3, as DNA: TGCGCCAGCAGCCAAGATCCTAGTCCACAGGGTGAGCAGTTCTTC.